This T cell receptor (beta chain) appears in the sequencing data of a study (TCRdb year 2016). The library was produced with RT-PCR. Sequencing instrument: Illumina MiSeq. The raw public reads went through TCRdb reprocessing: fastp at Q25, MiXCR clone calling, in-frame beta chains kept. Here each entry gathers all rows of one CDR3 protein and keeps the most common genes and DNA. The sample has more than 600,000 distinct CDR3 sequences on record, approximately 15% of them singletons. The ten most abundant clones make up 3.6% of the sample. The CDR3 covers 15 residues, taking in both the cysteine and the phenylalanine. Left in the record is the CDR3 DNA by itself, 45 bases read in frame from the first base. V is trimmed back by 6 bases and J by 6 bases, and the junction contains 8 bases that no gene match accounts for. Concerning this clonotype: This receptor's antigen is unknown. No base qualities exist here, and no much larger clone lies one base off it.

Here the chain combines TRBV12-3 or TRBV12-4 and TRBJ2-1; the central 10 bases match TRBD2. This receptor was taken from a female donor in good health, serving as a healthy control. Specimen: memory CD4+ T cells from blood. The DNA reads as follows: TGTGCCAGCAGCGGGGAACTAGCGGGACCCAATGAGCAGTTCTTC. Translation gives CASSGELAGPNEQFF.